This T cell receptor beta chain comes out of a study of human T cells and chemical hapten exposure. Documented time point: patch test 3, about 24 weeks after DPC sensitization. The treatment: therapeutic diphenylcyclopropenone sensitization with weekly scalp DPC. Total RNA came from unfractionated whole blood. TCRdb itself ran the RACE reads through MiXCR, one entry per CDR3 protein. The sample holds about 110,000 distinct CDR3 sequences, approximately 36% seen once. Per the germline V gene, CDR1 is MNHNY and CDR2 is SVGAGI (reference sequence). The V segment lost 7 bases and the J segment 4 bases; nucleotides outside the gene matches: 8. The CDR3 has 15 amino acids.

This receptor was obtained from a middle-aged man with alopecia areata. Some clones in this sample may be carry-over from other donors' samples. The V gene is TRBV6-6, the J gene TRBJ2-1, with 9 bases aligning to TRBD2. The sample consisted of whole blood, taken in connection with sensitization to the hapten diphenylcyclopropenone (DPC). The CDR3 DNA reads as TGTGCCAGCATCAATGGGCTAGCGGGGTACAATGAGCAGTTCTTC. It is translated as CASINGLAGYNEQFF.